This TCR beta chain was recorded in a study of preoperative IRX-2 immunotherapy in early breast cancer. The data were produced by immunoSEQ multiplex PCR, yet TCRdb's version contains in-frame clones alone and is incomplete. The profile shows around 39,000 clones, roughly 95% of them singletons. Treatment denoted: preoperative locoregional IRX-2 cytokine immunotherapy. Patients received preoperative, locoregional IRX-2 cytokine immunotherapy in a phase Ib study. The CDR3 has 15 amino acids. Losses at the gene ends were 7 bases for V and 3 bases for J; bases not matched to a gene: 12. Germline V gene data show CDR1 as SGDLS and CDR2 as YYNGEE.

The chain is built from TRBV9 and TRBJ2-5, with 7 bases identical to TRBD1. This TCR was recovered from a human donor with breast cancer. The specimen comprised tumor tissue, sampled after IRX-2 immunotherapy. The CDR3 loop is CASPSDRVVKETQYF. In DNA, the CDR3 is TGTGCCAGCCCATCAGACAGGGTGGTCAAAGAGACCCAGTACTTC. Variable domain in full (rest from reference TRBV9 and TRBJ2-5): DSGVTQTPKHLITATGQRVTLRCSPRSGDLSVYWYQQSLDQGLQFLIQYYNGEERAKGNILERFSAQQFPDLHSELNLSSLELGDSALYFCASPSDRVVKETQYFGPGTRLLVL.